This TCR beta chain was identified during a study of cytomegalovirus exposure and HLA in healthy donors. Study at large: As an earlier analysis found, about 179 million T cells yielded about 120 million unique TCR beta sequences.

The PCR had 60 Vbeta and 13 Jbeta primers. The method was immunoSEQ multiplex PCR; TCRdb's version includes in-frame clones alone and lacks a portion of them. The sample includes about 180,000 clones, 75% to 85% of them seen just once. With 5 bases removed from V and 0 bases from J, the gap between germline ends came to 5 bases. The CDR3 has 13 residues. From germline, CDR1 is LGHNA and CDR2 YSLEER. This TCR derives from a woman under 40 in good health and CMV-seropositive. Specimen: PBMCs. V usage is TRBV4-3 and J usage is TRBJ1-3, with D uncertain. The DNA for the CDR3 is TGCGCCAGCAGCTCTAGCTCTGGAAACACCATATATTTT. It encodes CASSSSSGNTIYF.